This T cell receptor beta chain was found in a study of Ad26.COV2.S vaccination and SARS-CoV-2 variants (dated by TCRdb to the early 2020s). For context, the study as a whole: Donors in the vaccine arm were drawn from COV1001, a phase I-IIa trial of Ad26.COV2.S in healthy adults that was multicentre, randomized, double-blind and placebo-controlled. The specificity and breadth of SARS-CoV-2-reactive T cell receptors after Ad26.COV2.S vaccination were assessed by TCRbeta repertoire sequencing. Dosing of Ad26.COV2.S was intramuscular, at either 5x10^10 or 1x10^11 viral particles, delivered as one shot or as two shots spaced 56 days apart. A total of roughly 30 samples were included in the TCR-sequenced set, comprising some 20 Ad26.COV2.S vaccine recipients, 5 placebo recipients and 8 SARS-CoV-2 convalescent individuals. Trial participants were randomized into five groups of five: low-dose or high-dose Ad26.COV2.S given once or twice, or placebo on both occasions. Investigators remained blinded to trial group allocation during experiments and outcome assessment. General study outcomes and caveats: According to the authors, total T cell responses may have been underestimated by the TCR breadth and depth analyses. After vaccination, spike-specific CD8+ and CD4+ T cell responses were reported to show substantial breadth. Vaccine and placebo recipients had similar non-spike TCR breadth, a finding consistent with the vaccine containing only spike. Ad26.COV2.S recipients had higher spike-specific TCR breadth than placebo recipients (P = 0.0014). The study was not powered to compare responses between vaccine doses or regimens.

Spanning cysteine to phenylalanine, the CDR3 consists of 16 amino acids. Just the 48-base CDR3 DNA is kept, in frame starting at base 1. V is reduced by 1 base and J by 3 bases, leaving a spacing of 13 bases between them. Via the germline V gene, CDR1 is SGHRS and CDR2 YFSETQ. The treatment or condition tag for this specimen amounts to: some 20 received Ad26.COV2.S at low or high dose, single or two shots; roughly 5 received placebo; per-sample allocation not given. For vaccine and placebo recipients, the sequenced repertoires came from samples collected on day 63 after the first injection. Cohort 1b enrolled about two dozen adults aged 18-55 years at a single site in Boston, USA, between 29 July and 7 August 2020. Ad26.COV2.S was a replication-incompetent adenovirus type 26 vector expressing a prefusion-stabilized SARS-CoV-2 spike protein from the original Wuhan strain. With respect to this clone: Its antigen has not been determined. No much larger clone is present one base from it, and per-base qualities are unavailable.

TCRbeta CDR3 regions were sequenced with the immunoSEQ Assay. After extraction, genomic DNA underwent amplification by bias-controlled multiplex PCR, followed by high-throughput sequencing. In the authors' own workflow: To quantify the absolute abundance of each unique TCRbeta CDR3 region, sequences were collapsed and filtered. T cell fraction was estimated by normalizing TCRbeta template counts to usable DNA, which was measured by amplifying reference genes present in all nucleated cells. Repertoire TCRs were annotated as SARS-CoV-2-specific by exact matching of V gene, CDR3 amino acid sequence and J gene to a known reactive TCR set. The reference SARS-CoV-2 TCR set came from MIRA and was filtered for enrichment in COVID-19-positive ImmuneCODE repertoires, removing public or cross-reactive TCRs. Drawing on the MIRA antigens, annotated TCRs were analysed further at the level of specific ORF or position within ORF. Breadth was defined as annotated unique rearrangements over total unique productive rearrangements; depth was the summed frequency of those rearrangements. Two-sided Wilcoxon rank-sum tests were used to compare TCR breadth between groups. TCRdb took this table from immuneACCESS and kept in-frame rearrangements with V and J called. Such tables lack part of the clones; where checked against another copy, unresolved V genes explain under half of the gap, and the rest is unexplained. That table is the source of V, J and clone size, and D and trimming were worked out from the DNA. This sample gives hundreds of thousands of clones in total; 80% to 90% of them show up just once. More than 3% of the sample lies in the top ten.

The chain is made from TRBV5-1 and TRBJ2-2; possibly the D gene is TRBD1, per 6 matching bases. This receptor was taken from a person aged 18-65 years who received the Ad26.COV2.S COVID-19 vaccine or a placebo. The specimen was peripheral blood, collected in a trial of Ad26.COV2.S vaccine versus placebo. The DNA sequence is TGCGCCAGCAGCTTGACCGGGACACCCTACACCGGGGAGCTGTTTTTT. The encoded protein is CASSLTGTPYTGELFF.